This TCR beta chain was observed in a study of beta chain features in type 1 diabetes. In the study overall: Age and gender were similar between patients and healthy donors, as were cell yields. Points from the study as a whole: Insertions were fewer and deletions more numerous at VDJ junctions in type 1 diabetes patients. Researchers reported that naive, central memory and Treg TCRB repertoires appeared more similar in patients than in healthy donors.

Expressed TCRB transcripts were sequenced after all isolated RNA was converted to cDNA. Clones were read by immunoSEQ multiplex PCR, and TCRdb kept only the in-frame ones, dropping some. Of 300,000 to 350,000 clones detected, approximately 8% appear once; the ten largest clones hold roughly 0.44%. Points on this clone: Antigen unknown.

The V and J ends lost 8 bases and 4 bases respectively, with 8 bases between them. Per the germline V gene, CDR1 is MNHNY and CDR2 is SVGAGI (reference sequence). The CDR3 is 12 amino acids. This clonotype originated in a woman aged 18 to 35 in good health. The V gene is TRBV6-6, the J gene TRBJ2-2, with D possibly being TRBD1 (5 bases). Sequenced: central memory CD4+ T cells from blood. CDR3 amino acids: CASHQGTGELFF. CDR3 DNA: TGTGCCAGCCACCAGGGCACCGGGGAGCTGTTTTTT.